This TCR beta chain was identified during a study of monozygotic twins with inflammatory bowel disease. Study-wide findings and caveats: Among IBD patients, TCRbeta diversity (inverse Simpson) was lower than in healthy co-twins. Varied immunosuppressive treatments among patients may have increased repertoire variability.

The UMIs carried a 6-nucleotide sample barcode, and they were added by template switching. The authors ran two nested PCRs of about 16 and 10 cycles on TCRalpha and TCRbeta cDNA. TCRdb re-analyzed the 5' RACE reads; it lists each CDR3 protein once, without DNA. The sample yields about 210,000 distinct CDR3 sequences, of which the top ten take up approximately 1.6%. To note about this clonotype: Antigen specificity is unknown.

CDR3 length equals 15 residues. The germline V gene has CDR1 SGHRS and CDR2 YFSETQ. The sequenced sample was blood. The gene calls are TRBV5-1 and TRBJ1-1; checking the TCRdb D call of TRBD1 is not possible without DNA. The TCR originated in a human donor with ulcerative colitis or Crohn's disease, or a healthy co-twin of an affected twin (not recorded which). The CDR3 protein is CASSRMGQGYTEAFF.